These T cell receptor beta chains were read from a single sample in a study of OX40 agonist ivuxolimab in advanced cancers. The data were produced by immunoSEQ multiplex PCR, yet TCRdb's version contains in-frame clones alone and is incomplete. The sample contains tens of thousands of clones, about 89% of which appear only once. Here the sequenced sample was CD4+ or CD8+ T cells sorted from blood, taken in a trial of the OX40 agonist ivuxolimab. These TCRs come from an adult with an advanced solid tumor such as melanoma, head and neck, liver or kidney cancer. CDR3s include the opening cysteine and the closing phenylalanine or tryptophan. The D gene is left open where the match is weak. Clone size is given for some rows only: seen once, a few or many times, or a class if the clone is expanded.

clone size,J gene,V gene,D gene,CDR3 protein,CDR3 DNA
-,TRBJ2-3,TRBV9,-,CASSVALDSHRDTQYF,TGTGCCAGCAGCGTCGCCTTAGACAGTCACAGGGATACGCAGTATTTT
-,TRBJ2-1,TRBV5-1,TRBD1,CASSFADRGHEQFF,TGCGCCAGCAGCTTTGCAGACAGGGGCCATGAGCAGTTCTTC
-,TRBJ2-3,TRBV30,-,CAWSLSFPDTQYF,TGTGCCTGGAGCCTTAGTTTCCCAGATACGCAGTATTTT
-,TRBJ2-7,TRBV19,-,CASRKTGTSGYEQYF,TGTGCCAGTAGGAAAACAGGGACCTCGGGCTACGAGCAGTACTTC
-,TRBJ1-5,TRBV5-4,-,CASSLQGPGGSNQPQHF,TGTGCCAGCAGCTTGCAAGGGCCGGGCGGCTCAAATCAGCCCCAGCATTTT
-,TRBJ1-1,TRBV7-2,-,CASSPRQMRAEAFF,TGTGCCAGCAGCCCAAGGCAGATGAGGGCTGAAGCTTTCTTT
once,TRBJ1-5,TRBV10-2,-,CASTTDPNQPQHF,TGCGCCAGCACGACAGACCCTAATCAGCCCCAGCATTTT
-,TRBJ2-2,TRBV6-1,-,CANSPGPYSGELFF,TGTGCCAATAGTCCGGGGCCGTACTCCGGGGAGCTGTTTTTT
-,TRBJ2-5,TRBV7-2,TRBD1,CASSPRDRRDQETQYF,TGTGCCAGCAGCCCCCGGGACAGGCGGGACCAAGAGACCCAGTACTTC
few,TRBJ2-3,TRBV4-3,-,CASSRGWSDTQYF,TGCGCCAGCAGTCGAGGCTGGTCGGATACGCAGTATTTT
-,TRBJ2-1,TRBV7-9,-,CASSEGGPRIF,TGTGCCAGCAGCGAAGGAGGACCGAGGATCTTC
once,TRBJ2-1,TRBV7-2,TRBD2,CASSISGTSAEQFF,TGTGCCAGCAGCATCTCCGGGACTAGCGCTGAGCAGTTCTTC
-,TRBJ1-1,TRBV4-1,-,CASSQAVRGYTEAFF,TGCGCCAGCAGCCAGGCGGTCCGGGGGTACACTGAAGCTTTCTTT
-,TRBJ2-7,TRBV28,-,CASSLSAPPTSYEQYF,TGTGCCAGCAGTTTATCGGCCCCACCGACCTCCTACGAGCAGTACTTC
-,TRBJ1-5,TRBV30,TRBD1,CAWSVLGGQPQHF,TGTGCCTGGAGTGTACTAGGGGGCCAGCCCCAGCATTTT
-,TRBJ2-1,TRBV7-9,TRBD2,CASSPGLAWNEQFF,TGTGCCAGCAGCCCAGGACTAGCTTGGAATGAGCAGTTCTTC
-,TRBJ2-3,TRBV7-2,-,CASSLATPWAPSTDTQYF,TGTGCCAGCAGCTTAGCGACCCCTTGGGCCCCTAGCACAGATACGCAGTATTTT
-,TRBJ2-5,TRBV5-1,TRBD2,CASSLEPGLAVQETQYF,TGCGCCAGCAGCTTGGAGCCGGGACTAGCGGTCCAAGAGACCCAGTACTTC
-,TRBJ1-1,TRBV6-1,TRBD1,CASTRVGTGNTEAFF,TGTGCCAGCACCAGAGTAGGGACAGGGAACACTGAAGCTTTCTTT
-,TRBJ1-2,TRBV27,-,CASGTQNDYGYTF,TGTGCCAGCGGGACACAAAACGACTATGGCTACACCTTC